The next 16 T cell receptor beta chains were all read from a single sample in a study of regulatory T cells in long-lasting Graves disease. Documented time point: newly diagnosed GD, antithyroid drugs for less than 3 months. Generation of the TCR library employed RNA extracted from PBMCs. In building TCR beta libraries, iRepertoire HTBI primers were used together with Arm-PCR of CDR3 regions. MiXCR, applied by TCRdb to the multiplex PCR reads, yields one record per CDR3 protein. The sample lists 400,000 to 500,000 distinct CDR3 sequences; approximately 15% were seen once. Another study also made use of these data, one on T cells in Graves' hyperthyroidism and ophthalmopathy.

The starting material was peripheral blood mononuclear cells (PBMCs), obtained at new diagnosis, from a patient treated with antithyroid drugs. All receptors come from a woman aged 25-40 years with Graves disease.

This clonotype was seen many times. The CDR3 protein is CASTDGSSGANVLTF. The CDR3 bases are TGTGCCAGCACAGACGGAAGCTCTGGGGCCAACGTCCTGACTTTC. The chain combines TRBV28 with TRBJ2-6; D not certain. The CDR3 is 15 residues long. The germline CDR1 and CDR2 sequences are MDHEN and SYDVKM. The V end lost 7 bases, the J end lost 0 bases, and 10 bases lay between the germline ends. The whole variable domain, remainder taken from reference TRBV28 and TRBJ2-6, is DVKVTQSSRYLVKRTGEKVFLECVQDMDHENMFWYRQDPGLGLRLIYFSYDVKMKEKGDIPEGYSVSREKKERFSLILESASTNQTSMYLCASTDGSSGANVLTFGAGSRLTVL.

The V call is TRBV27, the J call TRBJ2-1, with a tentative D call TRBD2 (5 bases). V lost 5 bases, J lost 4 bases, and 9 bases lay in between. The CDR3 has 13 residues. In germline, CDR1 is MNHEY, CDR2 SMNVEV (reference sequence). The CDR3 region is CASSPDFYNEQFF. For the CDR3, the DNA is TGTGCCAGCAGTCCGGACTTTTACAATGAGCAGTTCTTC.

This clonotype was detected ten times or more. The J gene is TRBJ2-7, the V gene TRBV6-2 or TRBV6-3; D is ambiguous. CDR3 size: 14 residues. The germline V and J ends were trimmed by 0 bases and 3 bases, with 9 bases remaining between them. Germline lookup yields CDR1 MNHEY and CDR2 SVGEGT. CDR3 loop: CASSYSVRIYEQYF. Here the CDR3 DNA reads TGTGCCAGCAGTTACTCCGTACGTATCTACGAGCAGTACTTC.

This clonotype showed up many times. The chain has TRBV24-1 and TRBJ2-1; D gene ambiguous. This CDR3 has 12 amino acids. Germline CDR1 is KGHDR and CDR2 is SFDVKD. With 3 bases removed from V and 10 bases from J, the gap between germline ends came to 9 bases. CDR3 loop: CATSDPSREQFF. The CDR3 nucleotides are TGTGCCACCAGTGATCCATCTCGGGAGCAGTTCTTC.

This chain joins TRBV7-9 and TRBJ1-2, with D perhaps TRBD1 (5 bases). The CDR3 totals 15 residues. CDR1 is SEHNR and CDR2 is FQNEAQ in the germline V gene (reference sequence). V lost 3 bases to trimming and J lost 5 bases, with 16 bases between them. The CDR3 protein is CASSLTEETGYGYTF. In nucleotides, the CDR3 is TGTGCCAGCAGCTTGACAGAGGAAACGGGATATGGCTACACCTTC.

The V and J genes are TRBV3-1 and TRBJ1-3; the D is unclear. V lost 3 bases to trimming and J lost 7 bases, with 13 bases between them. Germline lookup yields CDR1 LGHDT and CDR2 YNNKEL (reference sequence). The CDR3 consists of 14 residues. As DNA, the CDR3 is TGTGCCAGCAGCCACGGGCCCCCCGGTAACACCATATATTTT. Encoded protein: CASSHGPPGNTIYF.

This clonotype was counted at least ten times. The CDR3 DNA sequence: TGTGCCAGCAGCCCGATATACTTTAGCACAGATACGCAGTATTTT. This sequence encodes CASSPIYFSTDTQYF. The rearrangement joins TRBV3-1 to TRBJ2-3; the D is unclear. V lost 4 bases and J lost 0, with 11 bases in between. Germline V lookup: CDR1 LGHDT, CDR2 YNNKEL (reference sequence). CDR3 length equals 15 residues.

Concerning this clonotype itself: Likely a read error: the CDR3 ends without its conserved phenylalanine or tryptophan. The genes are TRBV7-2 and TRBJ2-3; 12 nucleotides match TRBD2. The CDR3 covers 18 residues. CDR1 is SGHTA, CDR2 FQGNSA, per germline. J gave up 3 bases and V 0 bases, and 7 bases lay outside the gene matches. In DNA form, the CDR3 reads TGTGCCAGCAGCTTAGCGGGCCCACTAGCGGGAGGTACAGATACGCAGTATTCT. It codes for CASSLAGPLAGGTDTQYS.

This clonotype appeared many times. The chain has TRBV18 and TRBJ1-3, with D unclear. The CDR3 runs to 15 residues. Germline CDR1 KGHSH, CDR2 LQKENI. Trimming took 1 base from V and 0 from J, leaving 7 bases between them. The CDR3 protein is CASSPRRSSGNTIYF. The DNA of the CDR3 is TGTGCCAGCTCACCACGGCGGAGCTCTGGAAACACCATATATTTT.

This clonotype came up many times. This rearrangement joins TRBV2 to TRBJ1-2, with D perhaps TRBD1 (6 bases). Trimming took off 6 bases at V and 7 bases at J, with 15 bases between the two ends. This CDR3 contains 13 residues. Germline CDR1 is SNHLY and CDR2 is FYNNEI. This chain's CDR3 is CASSEMTGGGYTF. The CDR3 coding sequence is TGTGCCAGCAGCGAAATGACAGGAGGTGGCTACACCTTC.

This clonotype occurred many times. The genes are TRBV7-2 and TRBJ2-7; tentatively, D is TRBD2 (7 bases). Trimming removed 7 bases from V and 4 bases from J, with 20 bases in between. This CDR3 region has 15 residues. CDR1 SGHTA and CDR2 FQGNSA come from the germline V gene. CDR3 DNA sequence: TGTGCCAGCAACCCGTCCCGGGGGGCTTGGTACGAGCAGTACTTC. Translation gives CASNPSRGAWYEQYF.

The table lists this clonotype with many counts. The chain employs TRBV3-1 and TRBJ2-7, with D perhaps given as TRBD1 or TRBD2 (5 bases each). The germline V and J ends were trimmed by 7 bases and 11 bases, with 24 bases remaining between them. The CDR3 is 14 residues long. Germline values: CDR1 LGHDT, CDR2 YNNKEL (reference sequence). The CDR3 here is CASTQRRDPRPKYF. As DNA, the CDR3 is TGTGCCAGCACTCAACGAAGGGACCCACGTCCAAAGTACTTC.

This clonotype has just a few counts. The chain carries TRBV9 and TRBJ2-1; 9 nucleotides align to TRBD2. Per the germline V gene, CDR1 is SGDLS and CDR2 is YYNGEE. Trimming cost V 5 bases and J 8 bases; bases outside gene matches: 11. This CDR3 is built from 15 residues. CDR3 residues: CASSQNRLAVYEQFF. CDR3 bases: TGTGCCAGCAGTCAAAATAGACTAGCGGTCTATGAGCAGTTCTTC.

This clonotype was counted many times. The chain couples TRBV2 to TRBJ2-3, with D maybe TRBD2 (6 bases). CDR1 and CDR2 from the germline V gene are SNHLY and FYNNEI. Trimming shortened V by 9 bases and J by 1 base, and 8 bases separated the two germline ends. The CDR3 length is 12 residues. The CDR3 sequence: CARPSGTDTQYF. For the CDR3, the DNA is TGTGCCAGACCTAGCGGCACAGATACGCAGTATTTT.

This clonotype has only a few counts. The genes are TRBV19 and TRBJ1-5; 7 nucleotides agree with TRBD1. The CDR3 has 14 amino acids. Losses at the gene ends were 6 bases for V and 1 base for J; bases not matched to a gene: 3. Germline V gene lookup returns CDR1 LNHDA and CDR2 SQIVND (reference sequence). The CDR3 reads CASRDRYSNQPQHF. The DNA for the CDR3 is TGTGCCAGTAGGGACAGGTACAGCAATCAGCCCCAGCATTTT.

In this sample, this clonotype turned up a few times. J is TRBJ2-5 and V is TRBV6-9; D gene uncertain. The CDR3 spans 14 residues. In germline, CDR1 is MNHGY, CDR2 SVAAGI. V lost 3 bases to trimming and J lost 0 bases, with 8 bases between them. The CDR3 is CASSYRRYQETQYF. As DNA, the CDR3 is TGTGCCAGCAGTTACCGGCGGTACCAAGAGACCCAGTACTTC.